This entry describes one T cell receptor beta chain. The antigen is unknown. This CDR3 has 13 amino acids. The V and J ends lost 7 bases and 3 bases respectively, with 12 bases between them. Germline CDR1 reads LNHDA; CDR2 reads SQIVND (reference sequence). This sample stems from a study of T cells in localized non-small cell lung cancer. This table comes from immunoSEQ multiplex PCR, and its TCRdb copy is limited to in-frame clones, with some not included. The repertoire includes about 60,000 clones, 85% to 90% of them detected once, and approximately 2% sits in the top ten. Study outcomes and limitations: Across samples, adjacent lung featured a median roughly 60 of the top 100 tumor clones.

The receptor was isolated from a woman aged 40-69 years with stage I lung adenocarcinoma. V and J are TRBV19 and TRBJ1-1; the D is unclear. Sequenced here: peripheral blood, sampled before any cancer treatment. CDR3: CASTPTKDTEAFF. CDR3 bases: TGTGCCAGTACCCCTACAAAGGACACTGAAGCTTTCTTT.